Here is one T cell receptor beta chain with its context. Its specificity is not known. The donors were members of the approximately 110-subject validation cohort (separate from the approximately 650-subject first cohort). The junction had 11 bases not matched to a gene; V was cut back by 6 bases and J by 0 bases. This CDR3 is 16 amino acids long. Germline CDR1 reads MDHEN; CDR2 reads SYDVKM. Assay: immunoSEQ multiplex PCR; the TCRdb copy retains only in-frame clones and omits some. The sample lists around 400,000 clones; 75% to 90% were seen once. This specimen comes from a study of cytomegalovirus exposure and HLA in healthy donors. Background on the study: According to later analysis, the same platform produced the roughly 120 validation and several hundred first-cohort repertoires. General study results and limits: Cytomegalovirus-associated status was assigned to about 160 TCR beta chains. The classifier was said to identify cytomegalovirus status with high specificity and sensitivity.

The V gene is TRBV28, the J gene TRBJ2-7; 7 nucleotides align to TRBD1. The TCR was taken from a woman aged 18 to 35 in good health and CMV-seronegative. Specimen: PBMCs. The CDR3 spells CASRVEGGRSSYEQYF. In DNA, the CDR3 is TGTGCCAGCAGAGTCGAAGGGGGCAGGTCCTCCTACGAGCAGTACTTC.